This T cell receptor (beta chain) was identified in a study of cytomegalovirus exposure and HLA in healthy donors. Findings of the study overall: V- and J-gene trimming in TCR beta was tied to a missense DCLRE1C variant by an analysis performed later. Sequence variants that were highly shared formed a cluster that was likely a sequencing artifact. It was reportedly the case that the classifier diagnosed cytomegalovirus status with high specificity and sensitivity.

13 Jbeta primers and 60 Vbeta primers were used for the PCR. Produced via immunoSEQ multiplex PCR; TCRdb's table is partial and in-frame only. The sample comprises 120,000 to 150,000 clones, 82% of which are singletons, and 2.5% rests with the top ten. Comment on this clone: Its antigen remains unknown.

Trimming left V 10 bases short and J 4 bases short, with 11 bases between. Germline CDR1 is WNHNN and CDR2 is SYGVQD (reference sequence). The CDR3 has 13 amino acids. Sequencing was carried out using PBMCs. The receptor was isolated from a male donor in good health and CMV-seronegative. The chain links TRBV10-1 to TRBJ2-6; no clear D. CDR3 protein: CATSSQGANVLTF. As DNA, the CDR3 is TGCGCCACCTCCTCTCAGGGGGCCAACGTCCTGACTTTC.